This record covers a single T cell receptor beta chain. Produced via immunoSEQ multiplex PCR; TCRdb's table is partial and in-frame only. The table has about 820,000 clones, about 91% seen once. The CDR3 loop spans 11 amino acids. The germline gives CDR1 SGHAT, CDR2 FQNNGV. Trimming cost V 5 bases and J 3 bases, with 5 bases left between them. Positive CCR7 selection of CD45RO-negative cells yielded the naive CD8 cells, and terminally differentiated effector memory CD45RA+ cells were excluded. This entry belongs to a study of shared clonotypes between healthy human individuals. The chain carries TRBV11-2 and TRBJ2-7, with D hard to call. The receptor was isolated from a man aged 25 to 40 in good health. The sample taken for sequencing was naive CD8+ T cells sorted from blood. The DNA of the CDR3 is TGTGCCAGCAGCGAATTCTACGAGCAGTACTTC. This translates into CASSEFYEQYF.